This T cell receptor (beta chain) was sequenced for a study of blood T cell repertoires in COVID-19. In the study overall: Specimens from acute and convalescent COVID-19 originated in the United States, Italy and Spain. In each case, the material was cDNA or gDNA derived from T cells, B-cell-depleted T cells, or PBMCs.

This CDR3 has 13 residues. Trimming took 4 bases from V and 11 from J; bases not matched to a gene: 9. In the original analysis: It was from reference gene primer amplification that nucleated cell counts were estimated. Clones were sequenced by immunoSEQ multiplex PCR, and TCRdb holds only the in-frame ones, with some missing. V and J calls plus clone size are reproduced from that table; the DNA served to infer D and trimming. This repertoire shows 210,000 or so clones, around 90% found once; its top ten account for more than 10%. This sequence was found in a woman between 18 and 29 years old who had recovered from COVID-19. The chain links TRBV12-3 or TRBV12-4 to TRBJ1-2; 8 nucleotides agree with TRBD1. The specimen was peripheral blood. The CDR3 region is CASSYQGAIRYTF. Written as DNA, the CDR3 is TGTGCCAGCAGTTATCAGGGGGCAATCCGATACACCTTC.